This passage covers 21 T cell receptor beta chains from one sample sequenced in a study of blood T cell repertoires in COVID-19. Profiled with immunoSEQ multiplex PCR; TCRdb holds only in-frame clones, not every one. This table holds a few hundred thousand clones, around 89% found once. The sample consisted of peripheral blood. These receptors all come from a man between 18 and 35 years old who had recovered from COVID-19.

The rearrangement uses TRBV5-1 and TRBJ2-7; D might be TRBD2 (6 bases). V was pared by 4 bases and J by 5 bases, with 19 bases between. There are 15 residues in the CDR3. Germline lookup yields CDR1 SGHRS and CDR2 YFSETQ. The CDR3 loop is CASSLGFGSSDEQYF. The CDR3 region has the DNA TGCGCCAGCAGCCTTGGGTTCGGGAGTAGCGACGAGCAGTACTTC. The variable domain in full, completed from reference TRBV5-1 and TRBJ2-7, reads KAGVTQTPRYLIKTRGQQVTLSCSPISGHRSVSWYQQTPGQGLQFLFEYFSETQRNKGNFPGRFSGRQFSNSRSEMNVSTLELGDSALYLCASSLGFGSSDEQYFGPGTRLTVT.

This clone has only one observation. The chain is built from TRBV15 and TRBJ2-2; D is uncertain. This CDR3 is built from 16 residues. Between the trimmed V and J ends, which lost 0 bases and 3 bases, there was a span of 11 bases. Germline V gene data show CDR1 as LNHNV and CDR2 as YYDKDF (reference sequence). The CDR3 protein is CATSREAVGDTGELFF. In DNA form, the CDR3 reads TGTGCCACCAGCAGAGAGGCGGTGGGTGACACCGGGGAGCTGTTTTTT.

V is TRBV5-6 and J is TRBJ2-1; 13 positions agree with TRBD2. The J segment lost 9 bases and the V segment lost 4 bases, leaving 10 bases of the junction unmatched. The CDR3 loop spans 16 amino acids. Per the germline V gene, CDR1 is SGHDT and CDR2 is YYEEEE. The CDR3 nucleotides are TGTGCCAGCAGCCTTCCGGGACTAGCGGGAATCGCTGAGCAGTTCTTC. Translating it yields CASSLPGLAGIAEQFF.

The V gene is TRBV30, the J gene TRBJ2-4, with 11 nucleotides matching TRBD2. Germline lookup yields CDR1 GTSNPN and CDR2 SVGIG (reference sequence). The V and J ends lost 2 bases and 0 bases, in that order; junction bases with no gene match: 3. The CDR3 extends over 16 amino acids. CDR3 in DNA: TGTGCCTGGAGTACTAGCGGGAGTCTAGCCAAAAACATTCAGTACTTC. Translating it yields CAWSTSGSLAKNIQYF.

This clone came up a few times. V gene TRBV15 combines with J gene TRBJ1-5; the D is unclear. Germline CDR1 reads LNHNV; CDR2 reads YYDKDF (reference sequence). This CDR3 spans 15 amino acids. The V and J ends lost 0 bases and 0 bases respectively, with 6 bases between them. The CDR3 reads CATSRDPLSNQPQHF. CDR3 bases: TGTGCCACCAGCAGAGACCCTCTTAGCAATCAGCCCCAGCATTTT.

The CDR3, as DNA: TGTGCCAGCAGCCAACACGAGCGGGCCTCCCCTGGGGCCAACGTCCTGACTTTC. Its protein is CASSQHERASPGANVLTF. The J gene is TRBJ2-6, the V gene TRBV4-2, with D perhaps TRBD2 (6 bases). V lost 2 bases to trimming and J lost 2 bases, with 16 bases between them. Germline V gene sequence: CDR1 LGHNA, CDR2 YNFKEQ. The CDR3 sequence is 18 residues long.

This chain joins TRBV19 and TRBJ1-1; a possible D gene is TRBD1 (5 bases). With 5 bases removed from V and 7 bases from J, the gap between germline ends came to 11 bases. The CDR3 has 12 residues. Germline V gene lookup returns CDR1 LNHDA and CDR2 SQIVND (reference sequence). The DNA of the CDR3 is TGTGCCAGTAGTCCGGGGGGTATTGAAGCTTTCTTT. Translation: CASSPGGIEAFF.

This clone showed up just once. The genes are TRBV12-3 or TRBV12-4 and TRBJ1-2; D unclear. The CDR3 is 12 amino acids. The V end was cut by 3 bases, the J end by 4 bases, with 6 bases between. The CDR3 loop reads CASSFGSYGYTF. CDR3 DNA sequence: TGTGCCAGCAGTTTCGGGAGCTATGGCTACACCTTC.

The rearrangement joins TRBV11-1 to TRBJ2-3; D call uncertain. This CDR3 is 15 amino acids long. The germline gives CDR1 SGHAT, CDR2 FQDESV (reference sequence). With 2 bases removed from V and 0 bases from J, the gap between germline ends came to 9 bases. CDR3 nucleotides: TGTGCCAGCAGCTTAATTACAGCTAGCACAGATACGCAGTATTTT. It codes for CASSLITASTDTQYF. Supplemented by reference TRBV11-1 and TRBJ2-3, the full variable domain reads EAEVAQSPRYKITEKSQAVAFWCDPISGHATLYWYRQILGQGPELLVQFQDESVVDDSQLPKDRFSAERLKGVDSTLKIQPAELGDSAMYLCASSLITASTDTQYFGPGTRLTVL.

The chain is built from TRBV19 and TRBJ2-3, with D possibly matching TRBD1 (5 bases). Trimming pared 6 bases from V and 1 base from J, leaving 5 bases between. Germline-derived CDR1 and CDR2 are LNHDA and SQIVND (reference sequence). The CDR3 has 12 amino acids. The chain's CDR3 is CASRGGTDTQYF. Here the CDR3 DNA reads TGTGCCAGTAGAGGGGGCACAGATACGCAGTATTTT.

The V call is TRBV6-5, the J call TRBJ1-1, with D uncertain. The CDR3 sequence is 12 residues long. The V gene's germline CDR1 is MNHEY and CDR2 SVGAGI. V was cut by 4 bases and J by 4 bases, with 7 bases left in between. CDR3 bases: TGTGCCAGCAGTTTCGGTGGCACTGAAGCTTTCTTT. Protein product: CASSFGGTEAFF.

The CDR3 DNA reads as TGTGCCAGCAGCCGGGGGGGGGAGATCTCCTACAATGAGCAGTTCTTC. Protein: CASSRGGEISYNEQFF. The rearrangement links TRBV5-4 to TRBJ2-1, with 8 nucleotides matching TRBD2. The germline V gene has CDR1 SGHNT and CDR2 YYREEE (reference sequence). The ends lost 4 bases at V and 0 bases at J; junction bases unmatched: 6. The CDR3 has 16 residues.

This chain joins TRBV27 and TRBJ2-7; 8 bases map to TRBD2. The germline V gene has CDR1 MNHEY and CDR2 SMNVEV (reference sequence). CDR3 length: 15 amino acids. The V gene end was trimmed by 2 bases and the J gene end by 5 bases; junction bases not matched to a gene: 8. The CDR3 is CASSLSPGGDHEQYF. The CDR3 region has the DNA TGTGCCAGCAGTTTAAGCCCCGGGGGGGACCACGAGCAGTACTTC.

V usage is TRBV14 and J usage is TRBJ1-5; 10 bases line up with TRBD1. Germline-derived CDR1 and CDR2 are SGHDN and FVKESK. Trimming removed 4 bases from V and 6 bases from J; junction bases left unmatched: 6. This CDR3 is built from 15 residues. The CDR3 DNA reads TGTGCCAGCAGCCGAGCGACAGGGGGCGGTCAGCCCCAGCATTTT. It codes for CASSRATGGGQPQHF.

The CDR3 DNA sequence: TGTGCCTACATCTGGACAGGGGATCTGAACACTGAAGCTTTCTTT. Translated: CAYIWTGDLNTEAFF. This chain uses TRBV30 with TRBJ1-1; 9 bases map to TRBD1. Losses at the gene ends were 7 bases for V and 0 bases for J; bases not matched to a gene: 9. The germline V gene encodes CDR1 GTSNPN and CDR2 SVGIG (reference sequence). The CDR3 runs to 15 residues.

The gene calls are TRBV2 and TRBJ2-1; 10 nucleotides agree with TRBD2. The length of the CDR3 is 14 residues. V shed 8 bases, J shed 5 bases, and the junction held 6 bases outside the gene matches. Germline CDR1 reads SNHLY; CDR2 reads FYNNEI. The DNA for the CDR3 is TGTGCCAGCGGGGGACTAGCGATCCACAATGAGCAGTTCTTC. It encodes CASGGLAIHNEQFF.

The chain has TRBV5-1 and TRBJ1-1; 10 nucleotides line up with TRBD1. The CDR3 totals 13 residues. Germline CDR1 SGHRS, CDR2 YFSETQ. After removal of 4 bases from V and 11 bases from J, the junction contained 8 bases not matched to a gene. The CDR3 nucleotides read TGCGCCAGCAGCCCAGGACAGGGGGTGGAGGCTTTCTTT. Its translation: CASSPGQGVEAFF.

This clone appeared once. The chain carries TRBV27 and TRBJ2-7, with TRBD1 matching 7 bases. The CDR3 covers 12 residues. Germline V gene data show CDR1 as MNHEY and CDR2 as SMNVEV (reference sequence). V was clipped by 8 bases and J by 5 bases; unmatched bases: 6. The CDR3 here is CASATQGNEQYF. CDR3 coding DNA: TGTGCCAGCGCAACACAGGGGAACGAGCAGTACTTC.

CDR3 amino acids: CAISQDRQQPQHF. CDR3 sequence (DNA): TGTGCCATCAGCCAGGACAGGCAACAGCCCCAGCATTTT. The V and J genes are TRBV10-3 and TRBJ1-5; 7 bases agree with TRBD1. Losses at the gene ends were 6 bases for V and 7 bases for J; bases not matched to a gene: 6. The CDR3 is 13 residues long. Germline V lookup: CDR1 ENHRY, CDR2 SYGVKD.

This chain uses TRBV13 with TRBJ2-5; 7 bases agree with TRBD1. The CDR3 has 15 residues. J lost 1 base, V lost 4 bases, and 6 bases had no gene match. Looked up from germline, CDR1 is PRHDT and CDR2 is FYEKMQ (reference sequence). CDR3 sequence reads: CASSSRRDSQETQYF. CDR3 sequence (DNA): TGTGCCAGCAGCTCGCGCCGGGACAGCCAAGAGACCCAGTACTTC.

The chain uses TRBV11-3 and TRBJ2-5; possibly TRBD1 for D (6 bases). This CDR3 is built from 15 residues. Looked up from germline, CDR1 is SGHNT and CDR2 is YENEEA. Trimming pared 2 bases from V and 1 base from J, leaving 11 bases between. CDR3 DNA: TGTGCCAGCAGCTTAAGACAGGTAACCCAAGAGACCCAGTACTTC. Protein product: CASSLRQVTQETQYF.